Following are 5 T cell receptor beta chains from one sample sequenced in a study of OX40 agonist ivuxolimab in advanced cancers. The repertoire was sequenced with immunoSEQ multiplex PCR; TCRdb's copy has only in-frame clones and lacks some. The sample includes fewer than 85,000 clones, over 80% of them seen just once. The sequences come from CD4+ or CD8+ T cells sorted from blood, collected in a trial of the OX40 agonist ivuxolimab. These TCRs come from an adult with an advanced solid tumor such as melanoma, head and neck, liver or kidney cancer.

The gene calls are TRBV9 and TRBJ1-5; no clear D gene. Germline V gene data show CDR1 as SGDLS and CDR2 as YYNGEE. CDR3 length: 11 amino acids. The V end was cut by 3 bases, the J end by 13 bases, with 11 bases between. In nucleotides, the CDR3 is TGTGCCAGCAGCGAGGACCCCAAGCAGCATTTT. Protein sequence: CASSEDPKQHF.

V usage is TRBV5-1 and J usage is TRBJ2-5; 12 nucleotides line up with TRBD2. After removal of 4 bases from V and 0 bases from J, the junction contained 4 bases not matched to a gene. The CDR3 runs to 16 residues. CDR1 and CDR2 (germline): SGHRS, YFSETQ. CDR3 sequence reads: CASSPGLAGYQETQYF. Here the CDR3 DNA reads TGCGCCAGCAGCCCGGGACTAGCGGGTTACCAAGAGACCCAGTACTTC.

The chain is built from TRBV5-1 and TRBJ2-5; D unresolved. The germline gives CDR1 SGHRS, CDR2 YFSETQ. This CDR3 region has 14 residues. Deletions cut 3 bases from V and 2 bases from J, with 11 bases between. The CDR3 nucleotides are TGCGCCAGCAGCTCTTGGGCGATACAAGAGACCCAGTACTTC. Translated, it gives CASSSWAIQETQYF.

The rearrangement links TRBV30 to TRBJ1-2; the D gene is possibly TRBD1 (5 bases). Germline-derived CDR1 and CDR2 are GTSNPN and SVGIG (reference sequence). The CDR3 totals 14 residues. V was pared by 2 bases and J by 1 base, with 11 bases between. The CDR3 reads CAWSLLGVNYGYTF. The DNA for the CDR3 is TGTGCCTGGAGTCTTTTGGGGGTTAACTATGGCTACACCTTC.

V usage is TRBV4-2 and J usage is TRBJ2-3; 8 nucleotides match TRBD2. CDR1 is LGHNA, CDR2 YNFKEQ, per germline. The CDR3 is 14 residues long. Trimming removed 0 bases from V and 4 bases from J; junction bases left unmatched: 0. CDR3 amino acids: CASSQERGADTQYF. For the CDR3, the DNA is TGTGCCAGCAGCCAAGAGCGGGGGGCAGATACGCAGTATTTT.